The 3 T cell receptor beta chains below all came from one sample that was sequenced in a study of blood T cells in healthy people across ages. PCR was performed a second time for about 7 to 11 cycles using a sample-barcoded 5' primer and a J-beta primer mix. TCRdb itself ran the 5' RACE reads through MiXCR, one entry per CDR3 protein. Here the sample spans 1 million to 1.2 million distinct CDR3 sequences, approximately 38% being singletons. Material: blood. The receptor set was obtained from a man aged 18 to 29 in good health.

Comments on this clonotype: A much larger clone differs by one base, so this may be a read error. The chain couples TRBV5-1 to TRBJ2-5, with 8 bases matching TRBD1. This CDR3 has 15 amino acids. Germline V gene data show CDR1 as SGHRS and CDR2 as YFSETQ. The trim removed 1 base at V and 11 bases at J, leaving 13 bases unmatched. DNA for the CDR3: TGCGCCAGCAGCTTGCTGCAGGGGGCTGGCAATGAGCAGTACTTC. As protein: CASSLLQGAGNEQYF.

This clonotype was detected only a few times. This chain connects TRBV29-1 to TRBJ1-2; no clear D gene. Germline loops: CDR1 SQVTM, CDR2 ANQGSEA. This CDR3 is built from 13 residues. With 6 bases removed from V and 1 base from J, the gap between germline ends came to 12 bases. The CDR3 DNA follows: TGCAGCGTCCGTAACCCTAATAACTATGGCTACACCTTC. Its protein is CSVRNPNNYGYTF. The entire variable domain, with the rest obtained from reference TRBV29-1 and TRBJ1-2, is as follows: SAVISQKPSRDICQRGTSLTIQCQVDSQVTMMFWYRQQPGQSLTLIATANQGSEATYESGFVIDKFPISRPNLTFSTLTVSNMSPEDSSIYLCSVRNPNNYGYTFGSGTRLTVV.

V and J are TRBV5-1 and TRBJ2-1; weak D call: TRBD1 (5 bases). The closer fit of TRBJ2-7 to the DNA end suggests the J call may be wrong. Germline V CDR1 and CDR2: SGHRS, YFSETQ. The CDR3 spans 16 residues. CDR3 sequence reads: CASSGLQVPSYKEQYF. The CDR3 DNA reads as TGCGCCAGCAGCGGATTACAGGTACCCTCCTACAAGGAGCAGTACTTC.